These 2 T cell receptor beta chains share one sample of origin, sequenced in a study of T cells after yellow fever vaccination (dated by TCRdb to about 2019). The receptor library was made with 5' RACE. The reads were generated on an Illumina HiSeq 2500. The public reads were reprocessed in TCRdb via fastp at Q25 and MiXCR, keeping in-frame beta chains. Under each unique CDR3 protein, matching rows form one entry showing the most common genes and DNA. The sample table holds roughly 500,000 distinct CDR3 sequences, of which over 15% were seen once. Approximately 15% of the sample goes to the ten largest clones. The sample's treatment or condition label, in plain terms: live attenuated yellow fever vaccine strain. The material sequenced was PBMCs, taken 15 days after the yellow fever booster vaccination. These TCRs come from a man aged 25-45 years who received the YFV17D yellow fever vaccine.

The chain has TRBV28 and TRBJ2-7, with no clear D. Germline V CDR1 and CDR2: MDHEN, SYDVKM. The CDR3 runs 14 residues. Between the trimmed V and J ends, which lost 7 bases and 4 bases, there was a span of 17 bases. The DNA for the CDR3 is TGTGCCAGCAACCTCAGACGGGTAGGGTACGAGCAGTACTTC. Its translation is CASNLRRVGYEQYF.

The rearrangement uses TRBV20-1 and TRBJ2-3; D not certain. V dropped 6 bases and J dropped 6 bases, with 22 bases sitting between them. This CDR3 contains 15 residues. CDR1 is DFQATT and CDR2 is SNEGSKA in the germline V gene (reference sequence). The CDR3 DNA is TGCAGTGCCTTAAATCCCTCCAGGAGAACGGATACGCAGTATTTT. This sequence encodes CSALNPSRRTDTQYF.